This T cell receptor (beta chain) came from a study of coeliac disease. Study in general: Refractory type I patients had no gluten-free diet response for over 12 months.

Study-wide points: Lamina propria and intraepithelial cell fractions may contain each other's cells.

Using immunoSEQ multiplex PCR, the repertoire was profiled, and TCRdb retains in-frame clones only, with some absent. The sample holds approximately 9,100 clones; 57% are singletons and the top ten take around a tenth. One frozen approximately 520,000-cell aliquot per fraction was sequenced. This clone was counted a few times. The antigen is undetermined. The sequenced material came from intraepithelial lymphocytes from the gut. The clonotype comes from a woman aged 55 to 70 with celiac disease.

Written as DNA, the CDR3 is TGTGCCAGCAGTTTGATGGTAAGGGGATGGGCTTTCTTT. It is translated as CASSLMVRGWAFF. The chain is built from TRBV28 and TRBJ1-1, with D maybe TRBD1 (5 bases). The CDR3 covers 13 residues. V was cut by 3 bases and J by 11 bases, with 16 bases left in between. Germline V gene data show CDR1 as MDHEN and CDR2 as SYDVKM.